The 26 T cell receptor beta chains below were found in one sample sequenced in a study of cytomegalovirus exposure and HLA in healthy donors. Sequencing used immunoSEQ multiplex PCR; TCRdb keeps in-frame clones, though not all of them. The sample holds about 220,000 clones, approximately 83% seen once. The sample consisted of PBMCs. These receptors came from a woman in her twenties or thirties in good health and CMV-seropositive.

CDR3 sequence reads: CASSLGNTGELFF. The CDR3 nucleotides are TGTGCCAGCAGCTTGGGGAACACCGGGGAGCTGTTTTTT. The chain is built from TRBV13 and TRBJ2-2; D gene ambiguous. Per the germline V gene, CDR1 is PRHDT and CDR2 is FYEKMQ (reference sequence). CDR3 length: 13 residues. Between the trimmed V and J ends, which lost 3 bases and 1 base, there was a span of 3 bases. The complete variable domain, with remaining parts taken from reference TRBV13 and TRBJ2-2, reads AAGVIQSPRHLIKEKRETATLKCYPIPRHDTVYWYQQGPGQDPQFLISFYEKMQSDKGSIPDRFSAQQFSDYHSELNMSSLELGDSALYFCASSLGNTGELFFGEGSRLTVL.

CDR3 residues: CASSLWYTGELFF. The CDR3 region has the DNA TGTGCCAGCAGTTTATGGTACACCGGGGAGCTGTTTTTT. The J gene is TRBJ2-2, the V gene TRBV27; D remains unclear. With 1 base removed from V and 3 bases from J, the gap between germline ends came to 3 bases. This CDR3 comprises 13 residues. Germline V gene data show CDR1 as MNHEY and CDR2 as SMNVEV (reference sequence).

This chain connects TRBV2 to TRBJ2-3; unclear D gene. The CDR3 totals 12 residues. Germline V gene sequence: CDR1 SNHLY, CDR2 FYNNEI. The V gene lost 8 bases and the J gene lost 4 bases, with 10 bases spanning the gap. CDR3 amino acids: CASGNSPDTQYF. As DNA, the CDR3 is TGTGCCAGCGGGAATAGCCCAGATACGCAGTATTTT. Full variable domain (remainder filled in from reference TRBV2 and TRBJ2-3): EPEVTQTPSHQVTQMGQEVILRCVPISNHLYFYWYRQILGQKVEFLVSFYNNEISEKSEIFDDQFSVERPDGSNFTLKIRSTKLEDSAMYFCASGNSPDTQYFGPGTRLTVL.

J is TRBJ1-5 and V is TRBV15; 8 bases agree with TRBD1. Germline lookup yields CDR1 LNHNV and CDR2 YYDKDF (reference sequence). V was clipped by 9 bases and J by 2 bases; unmatched bases: 9. The length of the CDR3 is 15 residues. CDR3: CATRREGQGNQPQHF. DNA of the CDR3: TGTGCCACAAGACGCGAGGGACAGGGCAATCAGCCCCAGCATTTT.

DNA of the CDR3: TGCGCCAGCAGCCAAAGTCGTTCCTGGGATGAGCAGTTCTTC. Amino acid sequence: CASSQSRSWDEQFF. The chain links TRBV4-3 to TRBJ2-1; D gene uncertain. The V end lost 2 bases, the J end lost 8 bases, and 13 bases lay between the germline ends. The CDR3 covers 14 residues. From germline, CDR1 is LGHNA and CDR2 YSLEER.

The gene calls are TRBV7-9 and TRBJ1-4; no clear D gene. The germline gives CDR1 SEHNR, CDR2 FQNEAQ (reference sequence). V dropped 2 bases and J dropped 0 bases, with 10 bases sitting between them. The CDR3 runs 16 residues. The DNA of the CDR3 is TGTGCCAGCAGCTTATCGTCTCGGGCAACTAATGAAAAACTGTTTTTT. Translation: CASSLSSRATNEKLFF.

This rearrangement joins TRBV6-1 to TRBJ2-7, with D perhaps matching TRBD2 (6 bases). This CDR3 spans 16 amino acids. Trimming left V 1 base short and J 3 bases short, with 16 bases between. Germline CDR1 reads MNHNS; CDR2 reads SASEGT. CDR3 amino acids: CASSEGMGGKGYEQYF. The CDR3 DNA reads TGTGCCAGCAGTGAAGGGATGGGGGGAAAAGGCTACGAGCAGTACTTC.

The rearrangement joins TRBV5-1 to TRBJ2-3, with 9 bases matching TRBD1. CDR1 and CDR2 from the germline V gene are SGHRS and YFSETQ. J lost 2 bases, V lost 0 bases, and 4 bases had no gene match. The CDR3 contains 16 residues. As DNA, the CDR3 is TGCGCCAGCAGCTTGGGTGGGACAGGGAACACAGATACGCAGTATTTT. It is translated as CASSLGGTGNTDTQYF. Full variable domain (missing parts from reference TRBV5-1 and TRBJ2-3): KAGVTQTPRYLIKTRGQQVTLSCSPISGHRSVSWYQQTPGQGLQFLFEYFSETQRNKGNFPGRFSGRQFSNSRSEMNVSTLELGDSALYLCASSLGGTGNTDTQYFGPGTRLTVL.

This chain links TRBV28 with TRBJ1-4, with 10 bases fitting TRBD1. Germline V gene lookup returns CDR1 MDHEN and CDR2 SYDVKM. The CDR3 runs 14 residues. After removal of 3 bases from V and 8 bases from J, the junction contained 3 bases not matched to a gene. The CDR3 DNA is TGTGCCAGCAGTTTCGGACAGGGGGGCGAAAAACTGTTTTTT. Translated: CASSFGQGGEKLFF. Variable domain in full (rest from reference TRBV28 and TRBJ1-4): DVKVTQSSRYLVKRTGEKVFLECVQDMDHENMFWYRQDPGLGLRLIYFSYDVKMKEKGDIPEGYSVSREKKERFSLILESASTNQTSMYLCASSFGQGGEKLFFGSGTQLSVL.

The chain links TRBV5-1 to TRBJ1-4; weak D call: TRBD1 (6 bases). Per germline, CDR1 SGHRS and CDR2 YFSETQ. Trimming shortened V by 4 bases and J by 6 bases, and 16 bases separated the two germline ends. The length of the CDR3 is 15 residues. CDR3 DNA: TGCGCCAGCAGCCGCACAGGGAACCGGGATGAAAAACTGTTTTTT. Translating gives CASSRTGNRDEKLFF.

The rearrangement uses TRBV11-3 and TRBJ2-7; 7 bases map to TRBD1. The CDR3 covers 17 residues. CDR1 is SGHNT, CDR2 YENEEA, per germline. With 5 bases clipped from V and 0 bases from J, the junction kept 13 bases outside the gene matches. CDR3 loop: CASSPWQGQSLSYEQYF. The CDR3 nucleotides are TGTGCCAGCAGCCCATGGCAGGGACAGAGCCTCTCCTACGAGCAGTACTTC.

The rearrangement uses TRBV29-1 and TRBJ1-1; D unresolved. The CDR3 is 11 amino acids. Germline CDR1 is SQVTM and CDR2 is ANQGSEA. The V and J ends lost 6 bases and 3 bases respectively, with 8 bases between them. The CDR3 loop reads CSVADYTEAFF. For the CDR3, the DNA is TGCAGCGTCGCAGATTACACTGAAGCTTTCTTT.

The CDR3 sequence: CASSPGQPQWGTQYF. The CDR3 region has the DNA TGTGCCAGCTCACCGGGACAGCCCCAGTGGGGTACGCAGTATTTT. The chain couples TRBV18 to TRBJ2-3; 7 nucleotides line up with TRBD1. Per germline, CDR1 KGHSH and CDR2 LQKENI. The CDR3 length is 15 residues. Trimming took 3 bases from V and 8 from J; bases not matched to a gene: 11.

V is TRBV5-1 and J is TRBJ2-1; D might be TRBD2 (6 bases). The germline V gene has CDR1 SGHRS and CDR2 YFSETQ. This CDR3 is 17 amino acids long. Trimming took off 0 bases at V and 4 bases at J, with 17 bases between the two ends. CDR3 protein: CASSLGGSGVPYNEQFF. DNA of the CDR3: TGCGCCAGCAGCTTGGGAGGTAGCGGAGTCCCTTACAATGAGCAGTTCTTC.

The V and J genes are TRBV7-3 and TRBJ1-1; D might be TRBD1 (5 bases). Looked up from germline, CDR1 is SGHTA and CDR2 is FQGTGA. CDR3 length equals 14 residues. The germline V and J ends were trimmed by 2 bases and 1 base, with 8 bases remaining between them. The CDR3 spells CASSLGGKNTEAFF. CDR3 DNA: TGTGCCAGCAGCTTAGGGGGGAAGAACACTGAAGCTTTCTTT.

V gene TRBV25-1 combines with J gene TRBJ2-3; D gene ambiguous. The germline gives CDR1 MGHDK, CDR2 SYGVNS. The germline V and J ends were trimmed by 1 base and 4 bases, with 6 bases remaining between them. The CDR3 loop spans 13 amino acids. CDR3 sequence (DNA): TGTGCCAGCAGTGAATTGTCGCCAGATACGCAGTATTTT. Its protein product is CASSELSPDTQYF.

This clone was recorded a few times. Other DNA variants within this sample encode the same CDR3. The genes are TRBV6-5 and TRBJ1-5; D is uncertain. Germline CDR1 is MNHEY and CDR2 is SVGAGI. V gave up 2 bases and J gave up 0 bases, with 2 bases separating them. The CDR3 runs to 13 residues. CDR3 in amino acids: CASSYSSNQPQHF. CDR3 coding DNA: TGTGCCAGCAGTTACAGTAGCAATCAGCCCCAGCATTTT.

The rearrangement joins TRBV6-1 to TRBJ2-1; TRBD1 matches 8 bases. CDR3 length: 15 amino acids. Germline CDR1 and CDR2: MNHNS and SASEGT. V lost 6 bases to trimming and J lost 6 bases; unmatched junction nucleotides: 10. The CDR3 here is CASRATGGNINEQFF. In DNA form, the CDR3 reads TGTGCCAGCAGAGCCACAGGGGGAAACATCAATGAGCAGTTCTTC.

The chain couples TRBV27 to TRBJ2-2; 7 bases agree with TRBD2. V gave up 2 bases and J gave up 5 bases; unmatched junction bases: 8. The CDR3 covers 16 residues. CDR1 and CDR2 from the germline V gene are MNHEY and SMNVEV (reference sequence). In nucleotides, the CDR3 is TGTGCCAGCAGTTTAGAGGCGGGAGTAAGAACCGGGGAGCTGTTTTTT. Translated: CASSLEAGVRTGELFF.

This clone was detected once. The rearrangement uses TRBV5-5 and TRBJ2-7, with 9 bases that match TRBD1. After removal of 4 bases from V and 2 bases from J, the junction contained 4 bases not matched to a gene. CDR1 is SGHKS and CDR2 is YYEKEE in the germline V gene (reference sequence). The CDR3 is 14 residues long. This CDR3 is CASSAGTGTYEQYF. The CDR3 DNA reads as TGTGCCAGCAGCGCCGGGACAGGGACCTACGAGCAGTACTTC.

The chain is built from TRBV6-5 and TRBJ2-1, with D perhaps TRBD1 (5 bases). Trimming took 7 bases from V and 10 from J, leaving 17 bases between them. Germline V gives CDR1 MNHEY, CDR2 SVGAGI. CDR3 size: 13 residues. The DNA of the CDR3 is TGTGCCAGCACTCTGACAGTGTCTGGGGAGCAGTTCTTC. Its translation is CASTLTVSGEQFF.

CDR3 sequence reads: CASSKASSTDTQYF. The CDR3 DNA follows: TGTGCCAGTAGTAAGGCCAGTAGCACAGATACGCAGTATTTT. The gene calls are TRBV19 and TRBJ2-3; D not resolved. V lost 4 bases and J lost 0, with 8 bases in between. This CDR3 has 14 amino acids. Germline-derived CDR1 and CDR2 are LNHDA and SQIVND (reference sequence).

The table lists this clone with a count of one. The V and J genes are TRBV5-1 and TRBJ1-5; 7 nucleotides line up with TRBD1. With 0 bases clipped from V and 1 base from J, the junction kept 1 base outside the gene matches. Looked up from germline, CDR1 is SGHRS and CDR2 is YFSETQ. The CDR3 is made up of 15 amino acids. The CDR3 DNA follows: TGCGCCAGCAGCTTGGCGGGACAGAGCAATCAGCCCCAGCATTTT. Amino acids: CASSLAGQSNQPQHF. The full variable domain, its missing parts supplied by reference TRBV5-1 and TRBJ1-5, is KAGVTQTPRYLIKTRGQQVTLSCSPISGHRSVSWYQQTPGQGLQFLFEYFSETQRNKGNFPGRFSGRQFSNSRSEMNVSTLELGDSALYLCASSLAGQSNQPQHFGDGTRLSIL.

This clone turned up a few times. CDR3 protein: CASQGDTEAFF. Here the CDR3 DNA reads TGTGCCAGTCAAGGGGACACTGAAGCTTTCTTT. J is TRBJ1-1 and V is TRBV10-3, with D possibly matching TRBD1 (5 bases). CDR1 ENHRY and CDR2 SYGVKD come from the germline V gene. The length of the CDR3 is 11 residues. Trimming took off 10 bases at V and 3 bases at J, with 9 bases between the two ends.

The chain links TRBV5-1 to TRBJ1-2; D call uncertain. This CDR3 region has 12 residues. Germline V CDR1 and CDR2: SGHRS, YFSETQ. Deletions cut 4 bases from V and 2 bases from J, with 6 bases between. CDR3 residues: CASSETNYGYTF. The DNA for the CDR3 is TGCGCCAGCAGCGAGACCAACTATGGCTACACCTTC.

This clone appeared many times. As DNA, the CDR3 is TGTGCCTGGAGTATGGGGTCAGGGACCGGGAATGAAAAACTGTTTTTT. It specifies CAWSMGSGTGNEKLFF. The chain has TRBV30 and TRBJ1-4, with D maybe TRBD1 (5 bases). The CDR3 is 16 amino acids. Germline V gene sequence: CDR1 GTSNPN, CDR2 SVGIG (reference sequence). V lost 2 bases and J lost 5, with 18 bases in between.